The 14 T cell receptor beta chains listed next were all sequenced from one sample in a study of T cell repertoires in cytomegalovirus infection (dated by TCRdb to between 2018 and 2020). The listed sequencing device is Illumina HiSeq 1500. Through fastp at Q25 and MiXCR, TCRdb rebuilt clones from the public reads, retaining in-frame beta chains. Rows are unified per CDR3 protein, each entry keeping the most common DNA and genes. The sample yields some 800,000 distinct CDR3 sequences; about 27% were counted once. The ten largest make up about an eighth of the sample. These receptors' antigens are unknown. The treatment or condition label on this specimen signifies: in vitro stimulation with specific CMV peptide epitopes to enrich CMV-specific T cells. The sequencing here drew on cultured CD8+ T cells from PBMCs, taken from culture after CMV antigen stimulation. The receptors shown here come from a human donor in good health (CMV status not recorded). Some clones in this sample may be carry-over from other donors' samples.

The V and J genes are TRBV6-5 and TRBJ1-1; D possibly corresponds to TRBD1 (5 bases). This CDR3 is 17 amino acids long. Germline CDR1 is MNHEY and CDR2 is SVGAGI. Trimming left V 5 bases short and J 5 bases short, with 24 bases between. The CDR3 DNA reads TGTGCCAGCAGTCGCCACAGGAGGGAAGGTTCGGGGACTGAAGCTTTCTTT. As protein: CASSRHRREGSGTEAFF.

This clonotype was counted a few times. This sequence joins TRBV6-5 and TRBJ1-6; no firm D call. CDR1 MNHEY and CDR2 SVGAGI come from the germline V gene. This CDR3 comprises 13 residues. Trimming removed 6 bases at V and 5 bases at J, with 8 bases between. The CDR3 spells CASSHRNNSPLHF. CDR3 nucleotides: TGTGCCAGCAGCCATAGAAATAATTCACCCCTCCACTTT.

This clonotype was counted a few times. The J gene is TRBJ1-4, the V gene TRBV13; 8 bases agree with TRBD1. The CDR3 runs to 14 residues. V was clipped by 5 bases and J by 7 bases; unmatched bases: 6. Per germline, CDR1 PRHDT and CDR2 FYEKMQ (reference sequence). Written as DNA, the CDR3 is TGTGCCAGCAGCCCAGGGGGCTTGGGTGAAAAACTGTTTTTT. Its protein product is CASSPGGLGEKLFF.

In its sample, this clonotype was seen a few times. The chain combines TRBV5-1 with TRBJ2-7; D is uncertain. The CDR3 has 12 amino acids. Germline values: CDR1 SGHRS, CDR2 YFSETQ. Trimming cost V 1 base and J 6 bases, with 8 bases left between them. CDR3 protein: CASSLNRGEQYV. In nucleotides, the CDR3 is TGCGCCAGCAGCTTGAACAGAGGCGAGCAGTACGTC.

The chain combines TRBV19 with TRBJ2-1; 9 positions agree with TRBD2. CDR1 is LNHDA and CDR2 is SQIVND in the germline V gene (reference sequence). This CDR3 has 16 residues. As DNA, the CDR3 is TGTGCTTCAAAGGCAGCGGGGGGTAACCCCTACAATGAGCAGTTCTTC. This codes for CASKAAGGNPYNEQFF. The whole variable domain, filled in from reference TRBV19 and TRBJ2-1, reads DGGITQSPKYLFRKEGQNVTLSCEQNLNHDAMYWYRQDPGQGLRLIYYSQIVNDFQKGDIAEGYSVSREKKESFPLTVTSAQKNPTAFYLCASKAAGGNPYNEQFFGPGTRLTVL.

The rearrangement joins TRBV12-3 or TRBV12-4 to TRBJ2-5; the match to TRBD1 covers 10 bases. V lost 4 bases to trimming and J lost 5 bases; unmatched junction nucleotides: 7. This CDR3 has 15 amino acids. CDR3 region: CASSSLGQGLETQYF. CDR3 nucleotides: TGTGCCAGCAGTTCCCTGGGACAGGGGTTGGAGACCCAGTACTTC.

The V and J genes are TRBV27 and TRBJ2-7; TRBD2 agrees at 11 bases. CDR3 length: 13 residues. J lost 5 bases, V lost 4 bases, and 1 base had no gene match. Germline V gene sequence: CDR1 MNHEY, CDR2 SMNVEV (reference sequence). CDR3 region: CASSSLAGDEQYV. CDR3 coding DNA: TGTGCCAGCAGTTCACTAGCGGGGGACGAGCAGTACGTC.

The rearrangement joins TRBV27 to TRBJ2-1; TRBD1 matches at 9 bases. CDR1 and CDR2 from the germline V gene are MNHEY and SMNVEV (reference sequence). V dropped 0 bases and J dropped 9; count of bases not matched to a gene: 6. The CDR3 loop spans 15 amino acids. CDR3 sequence (DNA): TGTGCCAGCAGTTTATCGGGACAGGGCCTGAGTGAGCAGTTCTTC. Its protein product is CASSLSGQGLSEQFF.

At least ten counts were recorded for this clonotype. V is TRBV7-8 and J is TRBJ2-7, with TRBD1 as a possible D gene (5 bases). Trimming stripped 6 bases from V and 4 bases from J, with 10 bases between. The CDR3 covers 12 residues. Germline V CDR1 and CDR2: SGHVS, FQNEAQ. The CDR3 bases are TGTGCCAGCAGTCGACAGCGTTACGAGCAGTACTTC. Its translation is CASSRQRYEQYF.

This clonotype was seen a few times. J is TRBJ2-1 and V is TRBV28; TRBD2 might be the D (6 bases). V dropped 4 bases and J dropped 4 bases, with 17 bases sitting between them. The CDR3 covers 16 residues. Germline V gives CDR1 MDHEN, CDR2 SYDVKM. CDR3 bases: TGTGCCAGCAGTTCCGGGAGTGGGAGGAAGTACAATGAGCAGTTCTTC. Protein: CASSSGSGRKYNEQFF.

The chain couples TRBV28 to TRBJ2-3; 8 bases are shared with TRBD1. Germline lookup yields CDR1 MDHEN and CDR2 SYDVKM. CDR3 length: 14 amino acids. V dropped 5 bases and J dropped 4; count of bases not matched to a gene: 5. Here the CDR3 DNA reads TGTGCCAGCAGTAGAGACAGGGGAGCAGATACGCAGTATTTT. This gives the protein CASSRDRGADTQYF.

The J gene is TRBJ1-5, the V gene TRBV28; possible D gene TRBD1, 6 bases. The germline V gene encodes CDR1 MDHEN and CDR2 SYDVKM. V gave up 3 bases and J gave up 5 bases, with 14 bases separating them. The CDR3 is made up of 15 amino acids. CDR3 sequence: CASSFDGQLYQPQHF. CDR3 DNA: TGTGCCAGCAGTTTCGACGGACAGCTATATCAGCCCCAGCATTTT. The entire variable domain, with the rest obtained from reference TRBV28 and TRBJ1-5, is as follows: DVKVTQSSRYLVKRTGEKVFLECVQDMDHENMFWYRQDPGLGLRLIYFSYDVKMKEKGDIPEGYSVSREKKERFSLILESASTNQTSMYLCASSFDGQLYQPQHFGDGTRLSIL.

This chain uses TRBV7-3 with TRBJ2-5; a possible D gene is TRBD1 (6 bases). Per the germline V gene, CDR1 is SGHTA and CDR2 is FQGTGA. The CDR3 is made up of 15 amino acids. The ends were cut back, 3 bases at V and 5 bases at J, with 16 bases in the middle. CDR3 loop: CASSFWRPTGETQYF. Written as DNA, the CDR3 is TGTGCCAGCAGCTTTTGGAGGCCAACAGGGGAGACCCAGTACTTC.

The chain carries TRBV20-1 and TRBJ1-1, with D possibly TRBD1 on 6 matching bases. V shed 1 base and J shed 4 bases, with 22 bases lying between them. From germline, CDR1 is DFQATT and CDR2 SNEGSKA (reference sequence). The CDR3 runs 17 residues. CDR3 region: CSARVPGTGAIVTEAFF. The CDR3, as DNA: TGCAGTGCTAGAGTACCCGGCACGGGGGCGATAGTCACTGAAGCTTTCTTT.